This T cell receptor beta chain derives from a study of early T cells in non-severe SARS-CoV-2 infection. Study in general: Alpha and beta chains were unpaired, from unsorted whole-blood bulk RNA. General study points: Anti-spike CD8 responses were favored in VDJdb matching, and private and CD4 specificities were missed.

Germline values: CDR1 LNHDA, CDR2 SQIVND (reference sequence). V was shortened by 7 bases and J by 3 bases, with 12 bases between the two germline ends. CDR3 size: 13 residues. This clonotype was observed at least ten times. Its antigen is unknown. Individual cDNA molecules each received unique molecular identifiers attached to them. Each CDR3 protein gets one entry after TCRdb re-called the 5' RACE reads with MiXCR. The profile covers about 56,000 distinct CDR3 sequences, with about 11% appearing a single time and 5.5% to 7% taken by the ten largest. Sequenced: whole blood. The origin of this receptor is an adult who was a healthcare worker with PCR-confirmed SARS-CoV-2 infection or an uninfected control (not recorded which). The chain joins TRBV19 to TRBJ1-1; a possible D gene is TRBD1 (6 bases). The CDR3 nucleotides read TGTGCCAGTACCACGACAGGCTACACTGAAGCTTTCTTT. Amino acid sequence: CASTTTGYTEAFF. Complete variable domain (other parts from reference TRBV19 and TRBJ1-1): DGGITQSPKYLFRKEGQNVTLSCEQNLNHDAMYWYRQDPGQGLRLIYYSQIVNDFQKGDIAEGYSVSREKKESFPLTVTSAQKNPTAFYLCASTTTGYTEAFFGQGTRLTVV.